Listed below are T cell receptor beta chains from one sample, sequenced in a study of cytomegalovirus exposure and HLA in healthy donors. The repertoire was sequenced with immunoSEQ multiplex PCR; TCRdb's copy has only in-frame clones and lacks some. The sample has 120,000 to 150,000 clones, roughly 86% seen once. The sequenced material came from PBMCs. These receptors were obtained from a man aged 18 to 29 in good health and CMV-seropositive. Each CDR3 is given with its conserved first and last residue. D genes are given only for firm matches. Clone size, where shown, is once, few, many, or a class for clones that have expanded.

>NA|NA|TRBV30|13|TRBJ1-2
TGTGCCTGGAGTAGGCGGGGAAGCTATGGCTACACCTTC
CAWSRRGSYGYTF
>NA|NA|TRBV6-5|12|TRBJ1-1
TGCCTAACAAAAGGGGCACACACTGAAGCTTTCTTT
CLTKGAHTEAFF
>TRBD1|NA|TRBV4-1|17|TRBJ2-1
TGCGCCAGCAGCCAAGGAGGTTTCTGGGACAGGCTGGGGGAGCAGTTCTTC
CASSQGGFWDRLGEQFF
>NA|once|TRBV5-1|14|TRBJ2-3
TGCGCCAGCAGCCCCTCGACTATCTCGCCGACGCAGTATTTT
CASSPSTISPTQYF
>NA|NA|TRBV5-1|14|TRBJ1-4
TGCGCCAGCAGCTTGGGGGGGCCTGGTGAAAAACTGTTTTTT
CASSLGGPGEKLFF
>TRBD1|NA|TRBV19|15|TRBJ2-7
TGTGCCAGTAGTATGGGACAGGGGGCGACCTACGAGCAGTACTTC
CASSMGQGATYEQYF
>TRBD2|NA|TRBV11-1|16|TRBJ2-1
TGTGCCAGCAGCTCGGTGGGAGCGGGGATATACAATGAGCAGTTCTTC
CASSSVGAGIYNEQFF
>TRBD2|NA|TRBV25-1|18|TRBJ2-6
TGTGCCAGCAGTGCGACTAGCGGGAGATCTTCTGGGGCCAACGTCCTGACTTTC
CASSATSGRSSGANVLTF
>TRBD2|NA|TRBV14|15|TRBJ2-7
TGTGCCAGCAGCCAACAAACCGGGGGGGTCTCTCGGCAGTACTTC
CASSQQTGGVSRQYF
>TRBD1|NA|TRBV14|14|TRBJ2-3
TGTGCCAGCAGCCAAGGACAGGGGCGCAGGGGGCAGTATTTT
CASSQGQGRRGQYF
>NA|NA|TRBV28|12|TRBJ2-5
TGTGCCAGCAGTGTTACAACGGAGACCCAGTACTTC
CASSVTTETQYF
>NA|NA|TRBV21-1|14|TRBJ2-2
TGTGCCAGCAGATGGACAGGAAGAACCGGGGAGCTGTTTTTT
CASRWTGRTGELFF
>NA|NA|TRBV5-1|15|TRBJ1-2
TGCGCCAGCAGCCCCCAAACGGAGGGGCTGCGGGGCTACACCTTC
CASSPQTEGLRGYTF
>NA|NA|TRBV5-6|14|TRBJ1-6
TGTGCCAGCAGCAAGACAGGCTGGAATTCACCCCTCCACTTT
CASSKTGWNSPLHF
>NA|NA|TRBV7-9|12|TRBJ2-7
TGTGCCAGCAGCCGAACATACTACGAGCAGTACTTC
CASSRTYYEQYF
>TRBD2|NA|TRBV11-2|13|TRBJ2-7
TGTGCCAGCAGAGCGGGAATCTCCTACGAGCAGTACTTC
CASRAGISYEQYF
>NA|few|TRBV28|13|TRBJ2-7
TGTGCCAGCAGTTACTTACAGGGCTACGAGCAGTACTTC
CASSYLQGYEQYF
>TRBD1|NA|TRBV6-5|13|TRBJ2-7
TGTGCCAGCAGGGGACAGGGTCTGGGTGAGCAGTACTTC
CASRGQGLGEQYF
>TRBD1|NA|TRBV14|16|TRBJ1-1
TGTGCCAGCAGCCAAGAAGGGAACAGGGGGAACACTGAAGCTTTCTTT
CASSQEGNRGNTEAFF
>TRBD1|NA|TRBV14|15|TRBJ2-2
TGTGCCAGCAGCCAAGGGACAGGCAACACCGGGGAGCTGTTTTTT
CASSQGTGNTGELFF
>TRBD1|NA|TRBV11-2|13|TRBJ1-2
TGTGCCAGCAGTCCTTGGACAGGGGGCCCCTACACCTTC
CASSPWTGGPYTF
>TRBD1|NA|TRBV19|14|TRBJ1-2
TGTGCCAGTAGTATATTGGCAGGGGGCTATGGCTACACCTTC
CASSILAGGYGYTF
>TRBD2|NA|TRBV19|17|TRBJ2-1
TGTGCCAGTAGTACCATCTCCAGCGGGAGGGACTACAATGAGCAGTTCTTC
CASSTISSGRDYNEQFF
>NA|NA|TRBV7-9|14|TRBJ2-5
TGTGCCAGCAGCCCTTCTCGGGGCCAAGAGACCCAGTACTTC
CASSPSRGQETQYF
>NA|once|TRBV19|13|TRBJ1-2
TGTACCAGTAGCTACCGGGGGGATTATGGCTACACCTTC
CTSSYRGDYGYTF
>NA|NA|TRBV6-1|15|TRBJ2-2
TGTGCCAGCAGTGATCCCGGCGGGACTTCCGGGGAGCTGTTTTTT
CASSDPGGTSGELFF
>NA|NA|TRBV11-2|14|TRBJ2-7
TGTGCCAGCAGCTTAGGGACAGCCTCCTACGAGCAGTACTTC
CASSLGTASYEQYF
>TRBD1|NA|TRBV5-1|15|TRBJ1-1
TGCGCCAGCAGCTCAATAGGACAGGGGGCACCTGAAGCTTTCTTT
CASSSIGQGAPEAFF
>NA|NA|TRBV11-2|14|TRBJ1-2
TGTGCCAGCAGCTCCAGGGTTACTAACTATGGCTACACCTTC
CASSSRVTNYGYTF
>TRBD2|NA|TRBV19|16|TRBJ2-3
TGTGCCAGTAGGACCCGGAGGAGCGGGAACACAGATACGCAGTATTTT
CASRTRRSGNTDTQYF
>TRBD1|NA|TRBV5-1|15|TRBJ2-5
TGCGCCAGCAGCACCCCCGGGACAGGGCGAGAGACCCAGTACTTC
CASSTPGTGRETQYF
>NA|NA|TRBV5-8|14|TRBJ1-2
TGTGCCAGCAGCTTTAGGACAGCCTACTATGGCTACACCTTC
CASSFRTAYYGYTF
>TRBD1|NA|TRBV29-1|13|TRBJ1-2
TGCAGCGTTGTCCATGACAGGGGGAATGGCTACACCTTC
CSVVHDRGNGYTF
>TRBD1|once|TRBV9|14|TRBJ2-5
TGTGCCAGCAGCCCAGAGACAGGGGTGGAGACCCAGTACTTC
CASSPETGVETQYF
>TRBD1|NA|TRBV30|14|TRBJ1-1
TGTGCCTCTACAGGGGGCCCGATTAAGATTGAAGCTTTCTTT
CASTGGPIKIEAFF
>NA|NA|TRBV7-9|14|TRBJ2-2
TGTGCCAGCAGATCGGCCGGAGGGGCCGGGGAGCTGTTTTTT
CASRSAGGAGELFF
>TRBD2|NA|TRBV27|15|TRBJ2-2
TGTGCCAGCAGGAGCTCAGCGGGATACGCCGGGGAGCTGTTTTTT
CASRSSAGYAGELFF
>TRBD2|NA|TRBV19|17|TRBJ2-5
TGTGCCAGTAGTAGGTCACTAGCGGGAGGCTTGTTAGAGACCCAGTACTTC
CASSRSLAGGLLETQYF
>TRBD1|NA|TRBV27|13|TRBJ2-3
TGTGCCAGCGGCCGGACAGGAACAGATACGCAGTATTTT
CASGRTGTDTQYF
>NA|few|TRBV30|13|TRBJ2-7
TGTGCCTGGAGTCTAGGGGCCGCGTACGAGCAGTACTTC
CAWSLGAAYEQYF
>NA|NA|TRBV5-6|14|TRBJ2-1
TGTGCCAGTAGCCTCAACAGGGTCCACAATGAGCAGTTCTTC
CASSLNRVHNEQFF
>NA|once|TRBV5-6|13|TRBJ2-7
TGTGCCAGCAGCTCGGTAGCACCCTACGAGCAGTACTTC
CASSSVAPYEQYF
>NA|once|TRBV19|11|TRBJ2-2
TGTGCCAGTAGTTCCGCCGGGGAGCTGTTTTTT
CASSSAGELFF
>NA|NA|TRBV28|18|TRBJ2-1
TGTGCCAGCACCCCGAGGGCAGTTAAAGTAACATCCTACAATGAGCAGTTCTTC
CASTPRAVKVTSYNEQFF
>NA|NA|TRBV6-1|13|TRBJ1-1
TGTGCCAGCAGTGAAGCCCCTTACACTGAAGCTTTCTTT
CASSEAPYTEAFF
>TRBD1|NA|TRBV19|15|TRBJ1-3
TGTGGCATTTCGGACAGGCTAGACTCTGGAAACACCATATATTTT
CGISDRLDSGNTIYF
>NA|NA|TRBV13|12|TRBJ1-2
TGTGCCAGCACCCAGGGTTTGAATGGCTACACCTTC
CASTQGLNGYTF
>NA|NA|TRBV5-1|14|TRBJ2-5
TGCGCCAGCAGCTTTTTACAGGTAGAAGAGACCCAGTACTTC
CASSFLQVEETQYF
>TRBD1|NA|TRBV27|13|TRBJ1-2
TGTGCCAGCAGTTTCCCAGGGGGCTATGGCTACACCTTC
CASSFPGGYGYTF